This TCR beta chain was found in a study of Ad26.COV2.S vaccination and SARS-CoV-2 variants. Turning to the study itself: Of the COV1001 trial arms, the Ad26.COV2.S arm included the donor. Once, or twice with 56 days between doses, Ad26.COV2.S was given intramuscularly.

Clones were read by immunoSEQ multiplex PCR, and TCRdb kept only the in-frame ones, dropping some. The profile shows approximately 480,000 clones, roughly nine tenths of them singletons. This sample's treatment: 19 received Ad26.COV2.S at low or high dose, single or two shots; five or six received placebo; per-sample allocation not given. The investigators took samples on day 63 after the first vaccine or placebo injection. The CDR3 covers 13 residues. V was clipped by 2 bases and J by 11 bases, with 12 bases between them. CDR1 is MNHEY, CDR2 SMNVEV, per germline (reference sequence). The sample consisted of peripheral blood, taken in a trial of Ad26.COV2.S vaccine versus placebo. The TCR comes from a person between 18 and 59 years old who received the Ad26.COV2.S COVID-19 vaccine or a placebo. The genes are TRBV27 and TRBJ1-4, with a possible D match to TRBD1 (5 bases). CDR3 sequence (DNA): TGTGCCAGCAGTTTACGGGGGGAGGGTAAACTGTTTTTT. Its translation: CASSLRGEGKLFF. The full variable domain, its missing parts supplied by reference TRBV27 and TRBJ1-4, is EAQVTQNPRYLITVTGKKLTVTCSQNMNHEYMSWYRQDPGLGLRQIYYSMNVEVTDKGDVPEGYKVSRKEKRNFPLILESPSPNQTSLYFCASSLRGEGKLFFGSGTQLSVL.